The 17 T cell receptor beta chains in this list originate from one sample, sequenced in a study of CD8 T cells in ankylosing spondylitis. MiXCR, applied by TCRdb to the 5' RACE reads, yields one record per CDR3 protein. The repertoire consists of 200,000 to 300,000 distinct CDR3 sequences, with approximately 30% occurring once and the leading ten covering 3.5% to 4.5%. Sequenced: blood, either unsorted or a sorted T cell fraction (not recorded which). The origin of the receptors is a male donor with ankylosing spondylitis or in good health (not recorded which).

V usage is TRBV2 and J usage is TRBJ2-1; D uncertain. Germline-derived CDR1 and CDR2 are SNHLY and FYNNEI. Trimming shortened V by 4 bases and J by 6 bases, and 7 bases separated the two germline ends. CDR3 size: 12 residues. CDR3 DNA sequence: TGTGCCAGCAGTGCGGGTTCCAATGAGCAGTTCTTC. This gives the protein CASSAGSNEQFF.

The count of this clonotype is one. The chain couples TRBV5-1 to TRBJ2-5; 8 bases match TRBD2. Looked up from germline, CDR1 is SGHRS and CDR2 is YFSETQ. The ends lost 2 bases at V and 5 bases at J; junction bases unmatched: 11. There are 16 residues in the CDR3. The CDR3 DNA is TGCGCCAGCAGCTTCACCGGGACTAGTAGCGTGGAGACCCAGTACTTC. It specifies CASSFTGTSSVETQYF.

The chain is built from TRBV5-5 and TRBJ1-4, with no clear D. Germline CDR1 reads SGHKS; CDR2 reads YYEKEE (reference sequence). CDR3 size: 13 residues. The germline V and J ends were trimmed by 5 bases and 11 bases, with 16 bases remaining between them. CDR3 coding DNA: TGTGCCAGCAGGCTCTCCCGGGAGGCCAAACTGTTTTTT. Translating it yields CASRLSREAKLFF.

The rearrangement uses TRBV7-9 and TRBJ1-1; a weak D match, TRBD1 (5 bases). CDR1 is SEHNR, CDR2 FQNEAQ, per germline (reference sequence). V lost 10 bases, J lost 4 bases, and 16 bases lay in between. The CDR3 runs 13 residues. CDR3 amino acids: CATERSGGTEAFF. As DNA, the CDR3 is TGTGCCACTGAGAGGTCTGGGGGCACTGAAGCTTTCTTT. Full variable domain (remainder filled in from reference TRBV7-9 and TRBJ1-1): DTGVSQNPRHKITKRGQNVTFRCDPISEHNRLYWYRQTLGQGPEFLTYFQNEAQLEKSRLLSDRFSAERPKGSFSTLEIQRTEQGDSAMYLCATERSGGTEAFFGQGTRLTVV.

This clonotype was picked up a small number of times. The chain uses TRBV7-2 and TRBJ2-7; 10 nucleotides align to TRBD1. Germline V gene data show CDR1 as SGHTA and CDR2 as FQGNSA. V shed 1 base, J shed 6 bases, and the junction held 6 bases outside the gene matches. This CDR3 comprises 15 residues. CDR3 loop: CASSLVGQGGPEQYF. Written as DNA, the CDR3 is TGTGCCAGCAGCTTAGTCGGACAGGGGGGCCCCGAGCAGTACTTC.

This chain links TRBV20-1 with TRBJ2-1; D perhaps matches TRBD2 (6 bases). This CDR3 comprises 11 residues. CDR1 DFQATT and CDR2 SNEGSKA come from the germline V gene (reference sequence). Trimming pared 6 bases from V and 10 bases from J, leaving 13 bases between. CDR3 coding DNA: TGCAGTGCCCCGGGACTTGGAGAGCAGTTCTTC. Translated, it gives CSAPGLGEQFF.

This clonotype was found many times. This CDR3 reads CSVIGTEETQYF. For the CDR3, the DNA is TGCAGCGTAATCGGGACGGAAGAGACCCAGTACTTC. The J gene is TRBJ2-5, the V gene TRBV29-1; D is possibly TRBD1 or TRBD2 (5 bases each). V dropped 6 bases and J dropped 3 bases, with 11 bases sitting between them. The length of the CDR3 is 12 residues. Germline V gene lookup returns CDR1 SQVTM and CDR2 ANQGSEA.

The chain is built from TRBV5-1 and TRBJ2-7, with 7 bases that match TRBD1. Per the germline V gene, CDR1 is SGHRS and CDR2 is YFSETQ. J gave up 3 bases and V 4 bases, and 10 bases lay outside the gene matches. The CDR3 is 15 residues long. The CDR3 DNA follows: TGCGCCAGCAGCGTCTCGGGACAGAGGATCTACGAGCAGTACTTC. Protein: CASSVSGQRIYEQYF.

The table lists this clonotype with a few counts. This chain joins TRBV29-1 and TRBJ1-1; no reliable D call. Trimming cost V 5 bases and J 1 base, with 11 bases left between them. The CDR3 is 13 residues long. Germline CDR1 is SQVTM and CDR2 is ANQGSEA. The CDR3 nucleotides are TGCAGCGTTCAAGGGAGACAGAACACTGAAGCTTTCTTT. Protein: CSVQGRQNTEAFF. The variable domain in full, completed from reference TRBV29-1 and TRBJ1-1, reads SAVISQKPSRDICQRGTSLTIQCQVDSQVTMMFWYRQQPGQSLTLIATANQGSEATYESGFVIDKFPISRPNLTFSTLTVSNMSPEDSSIYLCSVQGRQNTEAFFGQGTRLTVV.

There are many counts of this clonotype. The rearrangement links TRBV12-3 or TRBV12-4 to TRBJ2-1; D gene uncertain. The CDR3 extends over 14 amino acids. V was pared by 8 bases and J by 6 bases, with 17 bases between. Here the CDR3 DNA reads TGTGCCAGCTCCACACCTAATAAACCCAATGAGCAGTTCTTC. Its protein is CASSTPNKPNEQFF.

This clonotype was observed many times. V usage is TRBV10-3 and J usage is TRBJ2-1; TRBD1 might be the D (6 bases). Germline V CDR1 and CDR2: ENHRY, SYGVKD. The CDR3 has 12 amino acids. V was cut by 2 bases and J by 12 bases, with 11 bases left in between. This chain's CDR3 is CAISERGGLQFF. The CDR3 nucleotides read TGTGCCATCAGTGAGCGTGGGGGCCTGCAGTTCTTC.

The sample holds a few counts of this clonotype. This chain connects TRBV12-3 or TRBV12-4 to TRBJ2-5; tentative D call: TRBD1 (6 bases). With 3 bases removed from V and 4 bases from J, the gap between germline ends came to 9 bases. This CDR3 region has 13 residues. The CDR3 sequence is CASSFRGGETQYF. Written as DNA, the CDR3 is TGTGCCAGCAGTTTCAGGGGCGGAGAGACCCAGTACTTC.

The gene calls are TRBV29-1 and TRBJ1-1; 8 nucleotides line up with TRBD1. V dropped 6 bases and J dropped 6; count of bases not matched to a gene: 9. The germline V gene encodes CDR1 SQVTM and CDR2 ANQGSEA. The CDR3 has 13 amino acids. The CDR3 DNA is TGCAGCGTCCCCGCTTTGACAGGGGCTGAAGCTTTCTTT. It is translated as CSVPALTGAEAFF. Combining the CDR3 with reference TRBV29-1 and TRBJ1-1 gives the whole variable domain SAVISQKPSRDICQRGTSLTIQCQVDSQVTMMFWYRQQPGQSLTLIATANQGSEATYESGFVIDKFPISRPNLTFSTLTVSNMSPEDSSIYLCSVPALTGAEAFFGQGTRLTVV.

This clonotype was recorded at least ten times. J is TRBJ2-3 and V is TRBV20-1; weak D call: TRBD2 (7 bases). The germline V gene has CDR1 DFQATT and CDR2 SNEGSKA (reference sequence). Trimming removed 3 bases at V and 6 bases at J, with 16 bases between. The CDR3 contains 14 residues. CDR3: CSASRGGARDTQYF. CDR3 nucleotides: TGCAGTGCTAGTAGGGGGGGGGCCAGGGATACGCAGTATTTT.

This clonotype was seen a handful of times. The genes are TRBV29-1 and TRBJ1-2; D is undetermined. Trimming took 6 bases from V and 4 from J, leaving 9 bases between them. Germline CDR1 SQVTM, CDR2 ANQGSEA. The CDR3 extends over 11 amino acids. CDR3 bases: TGCAGCGTGAAGACGGGCTATGGCTACACCTTC. It encodes CSVKTGYGYTF.

The J gene is TRBJ2-7, the V gene TRBV6-1; D not resolved. From germline, CDR1 is MNHNS and CDR2 SASEGT. CDR3 length equals 17 residues. Trimming took 2 bases from V and 2 from J, leaving 19 bases between them. In nucleotides, the CDR3 is TGTGCCAGCAGTGAAATCTCAGTCCCCCCTGAGGCCTACGAGCAGTACTTC. Its protein product is CASSEISVPPEAYEQYF.

V is TRBV6-5 and J is TRBJ1-5; no clear D. The CDR3 totals 15 residues. Looked up from germline, CDR1 is MNHEY and CDR2 is SVGAGI. The V gene lost 4 bases and the J gene lost 6 bases, with 16 bases spanning the gap. The CDR3 coding sequence is TGTGCCAGCAGTTCCTCTGGCGCAGTTGGTCAGCCCCAGCATTTT. As protein: CASSSSGAVGQPQHF.